This T cell receptor beta chain was identified in a study of T cells after yellow fever vaccination. Study summary: Among memory cells, EM, EMRA, CM and Tscm subsets were sorted using CD3, CD45RA, CCR7 and CD95. SMART-Seq v4 Ultra Low Input handled preparation of low-cell-number fractions. Whole-study findings and limits: Post-booster reappearance was seen for most primary-vaccination clones (96% CD4, 88% CD8).

This clonotype was recorded many times. The CDR3 is 15 residues long. V shed 6 bases and J 1 base; nucleotides not matched to a gene: 7. TCRdb fed the 5' RACE reads into MiXCR, producing one record per CDR3 protein. The sample carries tens of thousands of distinct CDR3 sequences, more than 9% recorded once. This TCR derives from a man between 18 and 35 years old who received the YFV17D yellow fever vaccine. The sample here was PBMCs, either bulk or a sorted T-cell subset (CD4+, CD8+, memory, or dextramer-sorted; not recorded which), taken around 15 days after the first yellow fever vaccination. The chain uses TRBV12-3 or TRBV12-4 and TRBJ1-2; the match to TRBD1 covers 8 bases. The CDR3: CASSRDRGNNYGYTF. DNA of the CDR3: TGTGCCAGCAGCCGTGACAGGGGAAATAACTATGGCTACACCTTC.